This T cell receptor beta chain was captured in a study of shared clonotypes between healthy human individuals. Study as a whole: Researchers assigned three CD4 naive, three CD4 memory, two CD8 naive and one CD8 memory plate to each donor.

Notes on the study in general: Clonotype sharing among donors, it was expected, would be affected by sequencing depth. A limitation of the genetic and exposure-history diversity represented arose from few donors.

Of note for this clone: Its specificity is not known.

The ends were cut back, 5 bases at V and 5 bases at J, with 15 bases in the middle. The CDR3 has 15 amino acids. Germline CDR1 is LNHDA and CDR2 is SQIVND (reference sequence). The data were produced by immunoSEQ multiplex PCR, yet TCRdb's version contains in-frame clones alone and is incomplete. The sample has about 2.3 million clones; around 93% are singletons. The chain has TRBV19 and TRBJ2-2; perhaps TRBD2 as D (5 bases). This clonotype was sampled from a man younger than 35 in good health. Some clones in this sample may be carry-over from other donors' samples. The sequencing sample was made of naive CD4+ T cells from PBMCs. The subset is: CD45RA+ positively selected. The CDR3 region has the DNA TGTGCCAGTAGTCCCGGTGGAGGAGGAACCGGGGAGCTGTTTTTT. This gives the protein CASSPGGGGTGELFF.